This T cell receptor (beta chain) was observed in a study of blood T cell repertoires in COVID-19. The V gene's germline CDR1 is KGHSH and CDR2 LQKENI. This CDR3 comprises 14 residues. Trimming took 5 bases from V and 2 from J; bases not matched to a gene: 4. Categorization into cohorts depended on clinical history that participants reported. Original data processing: Reference gene primer amplification gave estimated nucleated cell counts. Sequencing was performed with immunoSEQ multiplex PCR; in TCRdb, only in-frame clones are kept and a portion is missing. V, J and clone size are those of that table, while D and trimming were read from the DNA. The table has about 400,000 clones, 85% to 90% seen once; the top ten hold about 1.7%.

The receptor was derived from a woman aged 25 to 39 who had recovered from COVID-19. Sequencing was performed on PBMCs or T cells enriched from blood (not recorded which). The genes are TRBV18 and TRBJ1-1; 8 nucleotides align to TRBD1. CDR3 region: CASSSGTGNTEAFF. The CDR3 DNA follows: TGTGCCAGCTCATCCGGGACAGGTAACACTGAAGCTTTCTTT. Combining the CDR3 with reference TRBV18 and TRBJ1-1 gives the whole variable domain NAGVMQNPRHLVRRRGQEARLRCSPMKGHSHVYWYRQLPEEGLKFMVYLQKENIIDESGMPKERFSAEFPKEGPSILRIQQVVRGDSAAYFCASSSGTGNTEAFFGQGTRLTVV.